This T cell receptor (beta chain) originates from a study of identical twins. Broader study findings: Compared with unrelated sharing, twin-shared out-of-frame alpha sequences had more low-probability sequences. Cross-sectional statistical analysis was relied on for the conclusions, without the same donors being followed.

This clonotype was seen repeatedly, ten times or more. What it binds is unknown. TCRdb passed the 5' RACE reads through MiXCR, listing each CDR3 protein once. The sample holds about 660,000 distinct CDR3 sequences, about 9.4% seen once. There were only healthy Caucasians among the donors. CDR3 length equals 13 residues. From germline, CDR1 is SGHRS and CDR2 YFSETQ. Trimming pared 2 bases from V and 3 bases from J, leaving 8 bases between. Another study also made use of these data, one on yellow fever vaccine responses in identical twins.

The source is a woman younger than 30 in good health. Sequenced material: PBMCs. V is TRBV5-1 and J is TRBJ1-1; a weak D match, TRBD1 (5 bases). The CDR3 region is CASSLKTDTEAFF. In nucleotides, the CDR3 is TGCGCCAGCAGCTTAAAGACAGACACTGAAGCTTTCTTT.